This T cell receptor beta chain was identified in a study of molecular identifiers for immune sequencing clone quantification (dated by TCRdb to 2016 to 2019). About the full investigation: For a replicate experiment, RNA from around 20,000 or 100,000 naive CD8 T cells was divided into five aliquots, of which four were sequenced. This methods study benchmarked molecular-identifier clustering-based TCR repertoire sequencing (MIDCIRS) and TCR RNA copy counting, using CD8 T cells to do so.

Broader findings and caveats from the paper: Naive libraries contained spiked-in Jurkat TCR RNA (10 copies' worth), which is not part of the donor repertoire. Spiked-in Jurkat TCR RNA equal to a single cell's worth was reported to be detectable even within 1,200,000 naive CD8 T cells. Highly expanded clone sizes could be underestimated if identical TCR molecules share a barcode. Clones above 20 RNA copies held over 99% of molecules in CMV-specific effector cells but under 1% in naive cells. About three recovered TCR RNA copies per cell were obtained by modeling, versus about 10 by digital PCR, implying a capture efficiency of approximately 30%. When barcode sub-clustering was omitted, TCR diversity was inflated by chimeric consensus sequences, with chimeras reaching as high as 47%.

Libraries of naive CD8 T cells were built from anywhere between about 17,000 and 1,000,000 sorted cells, with 10%, 30% or 50% of the purified RNA used. On a BD FACSAria II, naive CD8 T cells were FACS-sorted as CD8+CD4-CCR7+CD45RA+ and collected into RLT Plus buffer. To test detection sensitivity, Jurkat RNA equivalent to approximately ten TCR copies was spiked into samples of about 19,000-1,000,000 naive CD8 T cells. CD8 T cells were enriched using RosetteSep CD8+ T Cell Enrichment Cocktail and Ficoll-Paque, and the enriched cells then underwent ACK red cell lysis. Notes on this clonotype: Its antigen remains undetermined. No much larger clone exists at a distance of one base, and base qualities are not known.

V is pruned by 2 bases and J by 2 bases, leaving 9 bases of the junction without a gene match. The CDR3 runs 17 amino acids, cysteine and phenylalanine included. The retained sequence is limited to the CDR3, 51 bases, with the frame set at the first base. Reading the germline V gene gives CDR1 LGHNA and CDR2 YSLEER. The receptor library was made with PCR. Sequencing relied on a NextSeq 500. Bulk TCR libraries were generated as previously described, with the TCR primers listed in Table S5 used. Purification of total RNA was performed with the Qiagen AllPrep DNA/RNA kit. Before analysis, reads from multiple sequencing runs of one library were combined. For the original study's pipeline: Reads were retained only if an exact TCR constant sequence was present, and the retained reads were trimmed to 150 nt and grouped according to their 12-nt molecular barcodes. Reads in each barcode group were sub-clustered using a 15% Levenshtein threshold, and a quality-weighted consensus sequence was built for each RNA molecule. Non-functional sequences were discarded, and so were lower-count sequences lying one edit away from another sequence. On the basis of fitting two negative binomial distributions, barcode sub-clusters with fewer than 20% of the maximum read count were discarded. TCRdb reprocessing: public reads trimmed at Q25 with fastp, clones called with MiXCR, in-frame beta chains kept. Records with the same CDR3 protein are collapsed into one entry carrying the most frequent genes and DNA. V and J calls and clone size were set by TCRdb, not the authors. Here the sample has about 86,000 distinct CDR3 sequences; nearly 25% occur a single time. Of the sample, 0.7% to 0.8% falls within the top ten clones.

The receptor was derived from a human donor in good health. Some libraries in this study had Jurkat cell RNA spiked in. The V and J segments used are TRBV4-3 and TRBJ2-1, and 7 junction bases match TRBD2. Sequencing was performed on naive CD8+ T cells from blood, with Jurkat cell RNA spiked in. Interpreted using the paper, the cell subset or site label stands for: FACS-sorted CD8+CD4-CCR7+CD45RA+ naive T cells. The base sequence is TGCGCCAGCAGCCAAAACGGCCAGGGAGGGCCCTACAATGAGCAGTTCTTC. Translated, this gives CASSQNGQGGPYNEQFF.